The clone carrying this TCR beta chain was seen a few times. Its specificity is not known. The sample belongs to a study of blood T cells in healthy people across ages. Primed by a sample-barcoded 5' primer and a J-beta primer mix, a second PCR proceeded for 7 to 11 cycles. TCRdb passed the 5' RACE reads through MiXCR, listing each CDR3 protein once. This table has some 900,000 distinct CDR3 sequences, 40% to 60% appearing once. Study conclusions and caveats: Roughly linear declines in TCR beta diversity per million T cells occurred with age. Investigators treated diversity estimates from one million T cells as underestimates.

This TCR came from a man between 25 and 39 years old in good health. The sequencing sample was made of blood.

The CDR3 here is CASSQLPALGTDTQYF. CDR3 nucleotides: TGCGCCAGCAGCCAATTGCCAGCGCTTGGCACAGATACGCAGTATTTT. J is TRBJ2-3 and V is TRBV4-1; D unclear. Germline CDR1 MGHRA, CDR2 YSYEKL. This CDR3 is built from 16 residues. With 2 bases removed from V and 1 base from J, the gap between germline ends came to 13 bases.